This T cell receptor (beta chain) appears in the sequencing data of a study of cytomegalovirus exposure and HLA in healthy donors. Study overall: From HLA-typed donors, an early data release held some 80 million unique TCRs. Study findings and constraints: What was likely a sequencing artifact was a cluster of highly shared sequence variants. Beyond CMV serostatus, there was no information to go on about immune exposure. In a later analysis, HLA-associated TCR beta chains were more clonally expanded than equally common others.

The PCR used 60 Vbeta and 13 Jbeta primers. Measured with immunoSEQ multiplex PCR; TCRdb has only the in-frame clones, and not every one. The data contain around 61,000 clones, around 89% of them singletons. Notes on this clone: Its antigen remains unidentified.

This TCR derives from a man in his thirties or forties in good health and CMV-seropositive. Sequencing input: PBMCs.

CDR3 in DNA: TGTGCCAGCAGTGAACCCCCCGGGCGGGAGAACGAAGAGACCCAGTACTTC. Translating it yields CASSEPPGRENEETQYF. The chain couples TRBV25-1 to TRBJ2-5; TRBD2 matches at 7 bases. V lost 2 bases to trimming and J lost 3 bases; unmatched junction nucleotides: 12. The CDR3 runs to 17 residues. Looked up from germline, CDR1 is MGHDK and CDR2 is SYGVNS.